This is a list of T cell receptor beta chains from one sample in a study of spatial heterogeneity in lung cancer. TCRdb analysed the 5' RACE reads with MiXCR anew, one entry per CDR3 protein. The table lists roughly 2,600 distinct CDR3 sequences, roughly 18% of them singletons, with 15% to 20% in the top ten. Here the sequenced sample was normal lung tissue next to the tumor, taken at surgery. Source of these receptors: a male donor with early-stage non-small cell lung cancer. The CDR3 runs from the conserved cysteine through the conserved F or W. A D gene is named only where the DNA matches it firmly. Clone size is not always given. Where it is, it says once, few, many or a class for expanded clones.

NA	NA	TRBV6-2/TRBV6-3	TRBJ2-5	CASSSGETQYF	TGTGCCAGCAGTTCGGGGGAGACCCAGTACTTC
NA	medium-sized	TRBV7-9	TRBJ2-1	CASSGFEGRSYNEQFF	TGTGCCAGCAGCGGGTTTGAGGGCAGATCCTACAATGAGCAGTTCTTC
NA	medium-sized	TRBV6-1	TRBJ2-3	CANSDSVLTDTQYF	TGTGCCAACAGTGACAGCGTGCTCACAGATACGCAGTATTTT
NA	NA	TRBV9	TRBJ2-1	CASSVWGHNEQFF	TGTGCCAGCAGCGTGTGGGGACACAATGAGCAGTTCTTC
TRBD1	medium-sized	TRBV28	TRBJ1-5	CASSFPQGEYDQPQHF	TGTGCCAGCAGTTTTCCACAGGGGGAATACGATCAGCCCCAGCATTTT
NA	medium-sized	TRBV29-1	TRBJ2-3	CSVAATRTDTQYF	TGCAGCGTCGCAGCCACCCGCACAGATACGCAGTATTTT
NA	NA	TRBV12-3/TRBV12-4	TRBJ1-5	CASRSGIGSGQPQHF	TGTGCCAGCAGGAGCGGTATCGGTAGCGGACAGCCCCAGCATTTT
TRBD1	NA	TRBV7-9	TRBJ2-1	CASSQNTGASYNEQFF	TGTGCCAGCAGCCAAAACACAGGGGCCTCCTACAATGAGCAGTTCTTC
TRBD1	NA	TRBV29-1	TRBJ1-5	CSAIQGERQPQHF	TGCAGCGCTATACAGGGGGAAAGGCAGCCCCAGCATTTT
NA	medium-sized	TRBV5-1	TRBJ2-1	CASSLASSYNEQFF	TGCGCCAGCAGCCTGGCCAGCTCCTACAATGAGCAGTTCTTC
NA	NA	TRBV11-1	TRBJ2-2	CASSLEAPPNTGELFF	TGTGCCAGCAGCTTGGAAGCTCCGCCGAACACCGGGGAGCTGTTTTTT
NA	medium-sized	TRBV7-9	TRBJ2-7	CASSFRGHEQYF	TGTGCCAGCAGCTTTCGGGGACACGAGCAGTACTTC
NA	medium-sized	TRBV3-1	TRBJ2-5	CASSQGGSMETQYF	TGTGCCAGCAGCCAAGGGGGGTCCATGGAGACCCAGTACTTC
TRBD2	medium-sized	TRBV4-2	TRBJ2-5	CASSQDSSTSGGATETQYF	TGTGCCAGCAGCCAAGATTCTAGTACTAGCGGGGGAGCAACGGAGACCCAGTACTTC
TRBD2	medium-sized	TRBV4-1	TRBJ2-7	CASSQDTSGYGYEQYF	TGCGCCAGCAGCCAAGATACTAGCGGGTATGGCTACGAGCAGTACTTC
NA	medium-sized	TRBV10-3	TRBJ2-1	CAISGTSAYNEQFF	TGTGCCATCAGCGGGACCTCGGCCTACAATGAGCAGTTCTTC
TRBD2	few	TRBV5-6	TRBJ2-5	CASSSLAGTETQYF	TGTGCCAGCAGCTCCTTAGCGGGGACAGAGACCCAGTACTTC
TRBD2	medium-sized	TRBV24-1	TRBJ2-3	CATSDWGSGINTDTQYF	TGTGCCACCAGTGATTGGGGGAGCGGGATTAACACAGATACGCAGTATTTT
NA	large	TRBV12-3/TRBV12-4	TRBJ2-5	CASILGTQETQYF	TGTGCCAGCATATTAGGTACTCAAGAGACCCAGTACTTC
NA	medium-sized	TRBV10-3	TRBJ2-3	CAISESTSTDTQYF	TGTGCCATCAGTGAGTCGACTAGCACAGATACGCAGTATTTT
TRBD2	NA	TRBV20-1	TRBJ2-1	CSAIREGLLRSEQFF	TGCAGTGCTATTCGGGAGGGCCTTTTGAGAAGTGAGCAGTTCTTC
TRBD1	medium-sized	TRBV5-1	TRBJ2-7	CASSLEVGGWYEQYF	TGCGCCAGCAGCTTGGAGGTAGGGGGCTGGTACGAGCAGTACTTC
TRBD2	large	TRBV5-1	TRBJ2-3	CASSWGLTSTDTQYF	TGCGCCAGCAGCTGGGGACTAACTAGCACAGATACGCAGTATTTT
NA	once	TRBV4-2	TRBJ1-4	CASSQEGQRLFF	TGTGCCAGCAGCCAAGAGGGACAACGACTGTTTTTT
TRBD2	few	TRBV19	TRBJ2-7	CASSTPGLAGPGQYF	TGTGCCAGTAGTACCCCGGGACTAGCGGGGCCAGGGCAGTACTTC
NA	large	TRBV27	TRBJ1-2	CTSSLGPWISGYTF	TGCACCAGCAGTTTGGGACCTTGGATTTCTGGCTACACCTTC
TRBD1	few	TRBV5-6	TRBJ2-1	CASSPDRGLGEQFF	TGTGCCAGCAGCCCGGACAGGGGGTTGGGTGAGCAGTTCTTC
TRBD2	NA	TRBV12-3/TRBV12-4	TRBJ2-5	CASSLTRFFAGGPLETQYF	TGTGCCAGCAGTTTGACCCGTTTCTTTGCGGGGGGGCCGTTGGAGACCCAGTACTTC
NA	medium-sized	TRBV7-9	TRBJ2-1	CASSLDLPLGEQFF	TGTGCCAGCAGCTTAGACCTACCTTTGGGTGAGCAGTTCTTC
TRBD2	medium-sized	TRBV5-4	TRBJ2-1	CASSPDLAGSNEQFF	TGTGCCAGCAGCCCCGATCTAGCGGGAAGTAATGAGCAGTTCTTC
NA	medium-sized	TRBV2	TRBJ2-5	CASRAFQETQYF	TGTGCCAGCAGGGCCTTCCAAGAGACCCAGTACTTC
TRBD1	NA	TRBV19	TRBJ2-2	CASSIETGRSGELFF	TGTGCCAGTAGTATTGAGACAGGGCGGTCCGGGGAGCTGTTTTTT
NA	medium-sized	TRBV6-1	TRBJ1-1	CASRRERGTEAFF	TGTGCCAGCAGGCGCGAACGGGGCACTGAAGCTTTCTTT
NA	large	TRBV20-1	TRBJ2-3	CSARFGMTTQYF	TGCAGTGCTAGATTTGGGATGACAACGCAGTATTTT
NA	medium-sized	TRBV30	TRBJ1-6	CAWSVRDRLGGPLHF	TGTGCCTGGAGTGTACGAGACCGCTTGGGGGGACCCCTCCACTTT
NA	large	TRBV27	TRBJ1-4	CASSSGDGSEKLFF	TGTGCCAGCAGTTCAGGGGACGGCTCGGAAAAACTGTTTTTT
NA	medium-sized	TRBV3-1	TRBJ2-1	CASSPRRGAYNEQFF	TGTGCCAGCAGCCCCAGGAGGGGGGCCTACAATGAGCAGTTCTTC
TRBD1	few	TRBV10-2	TRBJ2-7	CASKGTGPYEQYF	TGCGCCAGCAAAGGGACAGGACCCTACGAGCAGTACTTC
TRBD2	NA	TRBV9	TRBJ2-3	CASSEGLVRSTDTQYF	TGTGCCAGCAGCGAAGGACTAGTACGGAGCACAGATACGCAGTATTTT
NA	medium-sized	TRBV27	TRBJ2-5	CASSKTGETQYF	TGTGCCAGCAGTAAAACCGGGGAGACCCAGTACTTC
TRBD2	medium-sized	TRBV7-2	TRBJ2-7	CASSESTSGGSYEQYF	TGTGCCAGCAGCGAATCGACTAGCGGGGGATCCTACGAGCAGTACTTC
NA	few	TRBV20-1	TRBJ2-3	CSARHRWATDTQYF	TGCAGTGCTAGACACCGGTGGGCTACAGATACGCAGTATTTT
NA	medium-sized	TRBV19	TRBJ1-2	CASSTPGIGYGYTF	TGTGCCAGTAGTACCCCAGGGATCGGCTATGGCTACACCTTC
NA	medium-sized	TRBV9	TRBJ1-2	CASSVLDNVNYGYTF	TGTGCCAGCAGCGTACTGGACAATGTTAACTATGGCTACACCTTC
NA	medium-sized	TRBV5-1	TRBJ2-3	CASSLEGGDTDTQYF	TGCGCCAGCAGCTTGGAGGGAGGAGACACAGATACGCAGTATTTT
NA	few	TRBV6-2/TRBV6-3	TRBJ1-1	CASSPPTMGRTEAFF	TGTGCCAGCAGCCCACCGACCATGGGGCGCACTGAAGCTTTCTTT
NA	medium-sized	TRBV6-5	TRBJ2-7	CASSYSKGSEQYF	TGTGCCAGCAGTTACTCGAAGGGGTCCGAGCAGTACTTC
TRBD2	medium-sized	TRBV20-1	TRBJ2-3	CSARSSGSTGTDTQYF	TGCAGTGCTAGATCTAGCGGGAGTACTGGCACAGATACGCAGTATTTT
NA	medium-sized	TRBV11-3	TRBJ2-1	CASSLRSGDFYNEQFF	TGTGCCAGCAGCCTAAGATCAGGGGATTTCTACAATGAGCAGTTCTTC
NA	few	TRBV7-9	TRBJ2-4	CASSFFGRGKNIQYF	TGTGCCAGCAGCTTCTTTGGTCGGGGCAAAAACATTCAGTACTTC
TRBD2	NA	TRBV7-8	TRBJ2-5	CASSGGTSEKETQYF	TGTGCCAGCAGCGGGGGGACTAGCGAAAAAGAGACCCAGTACTTC
TRBD1	medium-sized	TRBV2	TRBJ2-1	CASISTGGFNEQFF	TGTGCCAGCATCAGTACAGGGGGCTTCAATGAGCAGTTCTTC
NA	medium-sized	TRBV29-1	TRBJ1-2	CMGGDVSYGYTF	TGCATGGGTGGAGACGTATCCTATGGCTACACCTTC
NA	NA	TRBV12-3/TRBV12-4	TRBJ2-5	CASRRGRGETQYF	TGTGCCAGCAGGAGGGGTAGGGGCGAGACCCAGTACTTC
NA	NA	TRBV20-1	TRBJ2-7	CSASSVFGQRGLQSYEQYF	TGCAGTGCTAGTTCTGTTTTCGGACAGAGAGGACTTCAGTCCTACGAGCAGTACTTC
NA	NA	TRBV27	TRBJ1-1	CASSLFIRGMNTEAFF	TGTGCCAGCAGTTTATTTATTCGGGGCATGAACACTGAAGCTTTCTTT
TRBD1	NA	TRBV20-1	TRBJ2-7	CSARDGAGTAVTYEQYF	TGCAGTGCTAGAGATGGGGCCGGGACAGCTGTCACCTACGAGCAGTACTTC
NA	medium-sized	TRBV7-9	TRBJ2-7	CASTREGGSYEQYF	TGTGCCAGCACAAGGGAAGGGGGCTCCTACGAGCAGTACTTC
NA	NA	TRBV7-9	TRBJ2-2	CASSFPANTGELFF	TGTGCCAGCAGCTTCCCAGCGAACACCGGGGAGCTGTTTTTT
NA	few	TRBV7-9	TRBJ1-5	CASSLEQLNQPQHF	TGTGCCAGCAGCTTAGAGCAGCTCAATCAGCCCCAGCATTTT